Listed below are T cell receptor beta chains from one sample, sequenced in a study of response to subunit inactivated influenza vaccine. TCRdb fed the RT-PCR reads into MiXCR, producing one record per CDR3 protein. The sample lists about 540,000 distinct CDR3 sequences; under 30% were seen once. This sample also appeared in a second study, on T cells expressing NK-cell markers.

This specimen consisted of CD4+ T cells sorted from PBMCs, obtained approximately 12 days after vaccination. These receptor sequences come from a man aged 50 to 59 who received an inactivated influenza vaccine. The CDR3 runs from the conserved cysteine through the conserved F or W. A D gene is named only where the DNA matches it firmly. The size field is filled for only some rows; it gives once, few, many or a size class.

DNA | CDR3 | size | J | V | D
TGCAGTGCTACCACCGACAGGGGGCACTACGAGCAGTACTTC | CSATTDRGHYEQYF | . | TRBJ2-7 | TRBV20-1 | TRBD1
TGTGCCAGCAGTGGAGGTCGGCTAGCCCTCCACAATGAGCAGTTCTTC | CASSGGRLALHNEQFF | . | TRBJ2-1 | TRBV6-1 | .
TGCAGTGCTAGTTACGGGATGCGAGAGACCCAGTACTTC | CSASYGMRETQYF | . | TRBJ2-5 | TRBV20-1 | .
TGTGCCAGCAGTACACTACAGGGGGGCGTGCAGTATTTT | CASSTLQGGVQYF | . | TRBJ2-3 | TRBV28 | TRBD1
TGCGCCAGCAGCCAAGAAGGACAGGCCACAAATACGCAGTATTTT | CASSQEGQATNTQYF | . | TRBJ2-3 | TRBV4-3 | TRBD1
TGTGCCATCAGGGGCAGAGACGGAGAAAAACTGTTTTTT | CAIRGRDGEKLFF | . | TRBJ1-4 | TRBV10-3 | .
TGTGCCAGCAGTGCTCCGGGACAGCGCACAGATACGCAGTATTTT | CASSAPGQRTDTQYF | . | TRBJ2-3 | TRBV12-3/TRBV12-4 | TRBD1
TGCAGTGCTGCCCAGGGTTTAGGGACACCCCTCCACTTT | CSAAQGLGTPLHF | few | TRBJ1-6 | TRBV20-1 | .
TGCAGTGCTAGATGGGCGCAGGCCTATGGCTACACCTTC | CSARWAQAYGYTF | few | TRBJ1-2 | TRBV20-1 | .
TGTGCCAGCAGCCCCGGGGGGGTCTCCTATGGCTACACCTTC | CASSPGGVSYGYTF | . | TRBJ1-2 | TRBV5-6 | .
TGCGCCAGCAGCTTGGCCGTGGGACAGGGACACGAGCAGTACTTC | CASSLAVGQGHEQYF | . | TRBJ2-7 | TRBV5-1 | TRBD1
TGTGCCAGCAGTGGACCCTACTCCTACGAGCAGTACTTC | CASSGPYSYEQYF | . | TRBJ2-7 | TRBV7-9 | .
TGTGCCAGCAGCGTAGTCGGCGGGAGCACCACAGATACGCAGTATTTT | CASSVVGGSTTDTQYF | few | TRBJ2-3 | TRBV9 | TRBD2
TGCAGCGCCCGGGGGGCCTCCTACAATGAGCAGTTCTTC | CSARGASYNEQFF | . | TRBJ2-1 | TRBV29-1 | .
TGTGCCAGCAGTGTAGGGGTCCTACCTGAGCAGTTCTTC | CASSVGVLPEQFF | once | TRBJ2-1 | TRBV6-1 | .
TGCAGCGTCGGACAGGGGTCTGGGGCCAACGTCCTGACTTTC | CSVGQGSGANVLTF | many | TRBJ2-6 | TRBV29-1 | TRBD1
TGTGCCAGCAGCGTAAGAGGACGGTTCCAAGAGACCCAGTACTTC | CASSVRGRFQETQYF | . | TRBJ2-5 | TRBV7-2 | .
TGTGCCAGCAGTACCACGACAGATCAGCCCCAGCATTTT | CASSTTTDQPQHF | many | TRBJ1-5 | TRBV12-3/TRBV12-4 | .
TGTGCCAGCAGCCCAGGGACAGCCAACTATGGCTACACCTTC | CASSPGTANYGYTF | many | TRBJ1-2 | TRBV7-9 | TRBD1
TGTGCCAGCAGCTTAGTTTGGGGGAATGAGCAGTTCTTC | CASSLVWGNEQFF | . | TRBJ2-1 | TRBV7-2 | .
TGCAGTGCTATAATAGCGGGGAAACCAGATACGCAGTATTTT | CSAIIAGKPDTQYF | many | TRBJ2-3 | TRBV20-1 | TRBD2
TGCGCCAGCACCGTGACAGGGATCTCCTACAATGAGCAGTTCTTC | CASTVTGISYNEQFF | . | TRBJ2-1 | TRBV5-1 | TRBD1
TGTGCCATCATGGACAGGGGTAGCTATGGCTACACCTTC | CAIMDRGSYGYTF | . | TRBJ1-2 | TRBV10-3 | TRBD1
TGTGCCAGCAGCAAAGTTAATCGAGGGCAGACGATAAATGGCTACACCTTC | CASSKVNRGQTINGYTF | few | TRBJ1-2 | TRBV21-1 | .
TGTGCCAGCGGGACTGGGACTAGCCCCCACGAGCAGTACTTC | CASGTGTSPHEQYF | . | TRBJ2-7 | TRBV28 | TRBD2
TGTGCCAGTAGTATCTCGGCCCCTAATGAGCAGTTCTTC | CASSISAPNEQFF | . | TRBJ2-1 | TRBV19 | .
TGTGCCAGCAGCGCGGGACAGTGGAACTATGGCTACACCTTC | CASSAGQWNYGYTF | . | TRBJ1-2 | TRBV7-9 | TRBD1